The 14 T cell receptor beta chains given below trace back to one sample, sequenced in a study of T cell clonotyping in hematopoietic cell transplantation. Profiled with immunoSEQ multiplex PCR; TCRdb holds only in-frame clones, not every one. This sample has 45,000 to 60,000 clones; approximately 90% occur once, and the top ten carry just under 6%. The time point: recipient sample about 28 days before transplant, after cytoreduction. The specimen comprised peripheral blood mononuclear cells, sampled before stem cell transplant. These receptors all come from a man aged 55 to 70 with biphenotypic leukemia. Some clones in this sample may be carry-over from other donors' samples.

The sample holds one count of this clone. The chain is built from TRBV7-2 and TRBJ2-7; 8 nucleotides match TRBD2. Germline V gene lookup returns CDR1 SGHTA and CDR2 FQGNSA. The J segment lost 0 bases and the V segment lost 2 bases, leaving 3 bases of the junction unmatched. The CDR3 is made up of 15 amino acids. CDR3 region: CASSLNSGTSYEQYF. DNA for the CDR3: TGTGCCAGCAGCTTAAATAGCGGGACCTCCTACGAGCAGTACTTC.

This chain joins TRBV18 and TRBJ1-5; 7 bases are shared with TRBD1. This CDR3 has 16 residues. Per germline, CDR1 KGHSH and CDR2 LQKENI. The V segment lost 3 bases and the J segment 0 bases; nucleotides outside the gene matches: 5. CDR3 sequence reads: CASSPGTDYSNQPQHF. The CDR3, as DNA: TGTGCCAGCTCACCGGGGACAGATTATAGCAATCAGCCCCAGCATTTT.

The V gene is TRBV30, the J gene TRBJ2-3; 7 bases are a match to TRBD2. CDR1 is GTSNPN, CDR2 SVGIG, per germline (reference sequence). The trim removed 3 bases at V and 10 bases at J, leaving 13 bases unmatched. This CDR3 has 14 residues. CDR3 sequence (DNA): TGTGCCTGGAGAGCAGCCTTGTGGGGGGGAGCGCAGTATTTT. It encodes CAWRAALWGGAQYF. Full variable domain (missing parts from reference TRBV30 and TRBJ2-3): SQTIHQWPATLVQPVGSPLSLECTVEGTSNPNLYWYRQAAGRGLQLLFYSVGIGQISSEVPQNLSASRPQDRQFILSSKKLLLSDSGFYLCAWRAALWGGAQYFGPGTRLTVL.

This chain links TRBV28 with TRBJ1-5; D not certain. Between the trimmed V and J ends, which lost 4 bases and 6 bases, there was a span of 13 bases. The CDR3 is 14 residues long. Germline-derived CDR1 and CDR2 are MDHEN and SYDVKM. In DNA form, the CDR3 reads TGTGCCAGCAGTTACGGGAATATTCTTCAGCCCCAGCATTTT. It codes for CASSYGNILQPQHF.

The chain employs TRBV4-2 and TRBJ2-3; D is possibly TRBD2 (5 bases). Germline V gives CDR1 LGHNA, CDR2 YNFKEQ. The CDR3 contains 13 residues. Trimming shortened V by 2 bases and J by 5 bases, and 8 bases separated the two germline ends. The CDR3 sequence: CASSQLRVDTQYF. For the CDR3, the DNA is TGTGCCAGCAGCCAACTGAGGGTAGATACGCAGTATTTT.

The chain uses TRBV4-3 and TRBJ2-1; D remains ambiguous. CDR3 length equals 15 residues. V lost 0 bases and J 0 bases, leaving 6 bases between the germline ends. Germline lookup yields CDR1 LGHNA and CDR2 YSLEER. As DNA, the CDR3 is TGCGCCAGCAGCCAAGACTACTACTCCTACAATGAGCAGTTCTTC. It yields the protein CASSQDYYSYNEQFF.

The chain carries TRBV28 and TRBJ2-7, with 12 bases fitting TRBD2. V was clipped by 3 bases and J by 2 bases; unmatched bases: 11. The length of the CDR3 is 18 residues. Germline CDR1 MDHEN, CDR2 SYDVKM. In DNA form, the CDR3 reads TGTGCCAGCAGTTTCCGGGCTAGCGGGAGGGCCCAAGCCTACGAGCAGTACTTC. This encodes CASSFRASGRAQAYEQYF.

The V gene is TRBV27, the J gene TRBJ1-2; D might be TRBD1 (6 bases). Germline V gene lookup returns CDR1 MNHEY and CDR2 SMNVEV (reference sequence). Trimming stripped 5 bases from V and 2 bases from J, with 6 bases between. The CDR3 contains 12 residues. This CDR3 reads CASSTGNYGYTF. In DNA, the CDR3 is TGTGCCAGCAGTACAGGGAACTATGGCTACACCTTC.

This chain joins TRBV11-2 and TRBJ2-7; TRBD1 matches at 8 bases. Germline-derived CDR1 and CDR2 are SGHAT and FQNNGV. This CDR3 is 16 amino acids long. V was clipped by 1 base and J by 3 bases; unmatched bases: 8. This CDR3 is CASSLVDRAIYYEQYF. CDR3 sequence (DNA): TGTGCCAGCAGCTTAGTGGACAGGGCGATATACTACGAGCAGTACTTC.

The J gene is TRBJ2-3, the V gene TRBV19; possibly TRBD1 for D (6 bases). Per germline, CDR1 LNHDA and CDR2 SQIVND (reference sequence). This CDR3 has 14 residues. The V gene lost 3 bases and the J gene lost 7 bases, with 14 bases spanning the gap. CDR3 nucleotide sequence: TGTGCCAGTAGTATTGGCAGGGGCCCATATACGCAGTATTTT. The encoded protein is CASSIGRGPYTQYF.

The DNA for the CDR3 is TGTGCCTGGAGTTTCGCCGCACTAAACTATGGCTACACCTTC. Encoded protein: CAWSFAALNYGYTF. The rearrangement joins TRBV30 to TRBJ1-2; D remains unclear. The germline CDR1 and CDR2 sequences are GTSNPN and SVGIG (reference sequence). CDR3 length: 14 amino acids. The germline V and J ends were trimmed by 2 bases and 2 bases, with 12 bases remaining between them.

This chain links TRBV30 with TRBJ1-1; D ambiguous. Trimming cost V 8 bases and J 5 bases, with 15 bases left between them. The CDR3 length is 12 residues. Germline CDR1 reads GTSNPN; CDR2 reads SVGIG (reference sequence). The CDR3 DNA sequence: TGTGCCCACGCGGGTGACCGAACTGAAGCTTTCTTT. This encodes CAHAGDRTEAFF.

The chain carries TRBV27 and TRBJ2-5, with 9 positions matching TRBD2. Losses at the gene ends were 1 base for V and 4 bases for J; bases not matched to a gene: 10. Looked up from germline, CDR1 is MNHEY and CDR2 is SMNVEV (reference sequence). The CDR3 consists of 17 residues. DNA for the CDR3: TGTGCCAGCAGTTTATTGACTAGCGGACGTTGGGTAGAGACCCAGTACTTC. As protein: CASSLLTSGRWVETQYF.

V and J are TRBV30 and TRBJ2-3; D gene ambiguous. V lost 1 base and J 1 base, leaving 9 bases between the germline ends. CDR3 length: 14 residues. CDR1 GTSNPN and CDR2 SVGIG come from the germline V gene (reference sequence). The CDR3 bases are TGTGCCTGGAGTGGCCGCCGCGGCACAGATACGCAGTATTTT. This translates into CAWSGRRGTDTQYF.